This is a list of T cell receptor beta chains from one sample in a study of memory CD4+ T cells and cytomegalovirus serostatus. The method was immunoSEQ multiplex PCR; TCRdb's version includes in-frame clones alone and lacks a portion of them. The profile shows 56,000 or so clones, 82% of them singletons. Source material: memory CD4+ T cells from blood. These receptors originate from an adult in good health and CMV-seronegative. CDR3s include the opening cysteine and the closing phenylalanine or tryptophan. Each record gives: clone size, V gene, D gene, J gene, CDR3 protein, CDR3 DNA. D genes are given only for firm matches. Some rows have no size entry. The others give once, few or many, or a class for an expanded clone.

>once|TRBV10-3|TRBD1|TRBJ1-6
CAISGQGYNSPLHF
TGTGCCATCTCCGGACAGGGCTATAATTCACCCCTCCACTTT
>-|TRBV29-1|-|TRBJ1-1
CSVERRGTEAFF
TGCAGCGTTGAACGGAGGGGAACTGAAGCTTTCTTT
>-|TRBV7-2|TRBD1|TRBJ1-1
CASSFQGGGTEAFF
TGTGCCAGCAGCTTCCAGGGGGGAGGGACTGAAGCTTTCTTT
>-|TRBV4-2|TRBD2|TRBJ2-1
CASSPTSGGGAYNEQFF
TGTGCCAGCAGCCCGACTAGTGGCGGGGGGGCCTACAATGAGCAGTTCTTC
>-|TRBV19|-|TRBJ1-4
CASSIVKGPENEKLFF
TGTGCCAGTAGTATAGTAAAGGGGCCGGAGAACGAAAAACTGTTTTTT
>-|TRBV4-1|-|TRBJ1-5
CASSQDPGPSQPQHF
TGCGCCAGCAGCCAAGATCCTGGCCCAAGCCAGCCCCAGCATTTT
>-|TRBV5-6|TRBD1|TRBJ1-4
CASRGQLNEKLFF
TGTGCCAGCAGGGGACAGTTAAATGAAAAACTGTTTTTT
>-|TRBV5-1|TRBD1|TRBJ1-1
CASSTSGQGLEAFF
TGCGCCAGCAGCACCTCGGGACAGGGACTCGAAGCTTTCTTT
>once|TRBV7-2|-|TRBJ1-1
CASSSDPRTEAFF
TGTGCCAGCAGCTCGGATCCCCGAACTGAAGCTTTCTTT
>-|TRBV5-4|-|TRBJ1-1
CASRHHRNTEAFF
TGTGCCAGCAGACACCACAGGAACACTGAAGCTTTCTTT